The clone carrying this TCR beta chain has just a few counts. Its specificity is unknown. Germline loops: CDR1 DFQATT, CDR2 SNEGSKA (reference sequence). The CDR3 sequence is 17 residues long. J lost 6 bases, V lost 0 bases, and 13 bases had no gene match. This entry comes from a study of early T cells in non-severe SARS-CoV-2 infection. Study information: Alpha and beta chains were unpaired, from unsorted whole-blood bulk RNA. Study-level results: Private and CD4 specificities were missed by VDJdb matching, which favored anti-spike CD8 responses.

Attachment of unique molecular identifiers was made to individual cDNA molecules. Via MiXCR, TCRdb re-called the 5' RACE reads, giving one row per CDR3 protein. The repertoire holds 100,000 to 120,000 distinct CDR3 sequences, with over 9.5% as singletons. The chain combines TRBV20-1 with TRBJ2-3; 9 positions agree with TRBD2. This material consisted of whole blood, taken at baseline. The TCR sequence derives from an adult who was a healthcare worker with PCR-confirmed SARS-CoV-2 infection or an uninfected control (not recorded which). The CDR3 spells CSARDNGGRARMDTQYF. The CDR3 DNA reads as TGCAGTGCTAGAGATAACGGCGGGAGGGCCCGAATGGATACGCAGTATTTT.